The sequence of this T cell receptor beta chain was determined in a study of metastatic and nonmetastatic thyroid tumors. About the research overall: The comparison covered peripheral blood and tumor or nodule tissue in malignant and benign thyroid patients.

Study processing details: CDR3 differences across clinicopathological groups were used to build a distant-metastasis classifier for papillary thyroid cancer. TCRdb reassembled clones from the PCR reads with MiXCR. The V and J calls and clone size are TCRdb's, not the authors'. Here the sample spans tens of thousands of clones, around 22% being singletons. As for this clone: A junction boundary mismatches the germline segment, possibly from a read error.

The germline V gene encodes CDR1 MNHNY and CDR2 SVGAGI (reference sequence). This CDR3 region has 16 residues. All patients reached thyroid surgery having received no treatment beforehand. The source material was blood. The V and J genes are TRBV6-6 and TRBJ1-3; D gene ambiguous. The receptor's source is a female donor with papillary thyroid cancer or a benign thyroid nodule (not recorded which). Some clones in this sample may be carry-over from other donors' samples. The CDR3 sequence is CASIYSPTYSGNTIYF. DNA of the CDR3: TGTGCCAGCATTTACTCGCCGACTTACTCTGGAAACACCATATATTTT.